This T cell receptor (beta chain) was observed in a study of PD-1 blockade in classical Hodgkin lymphoma. Relapses following autologous stem cell transplantation were seen in all patients, with brentuximab vedotin exposure varying. This clone was detected only a few times. Profiling relied on immunoSEQ multiplex PCR, and the TCRdb table lists in-frame clones only, not all of them. In the table there are tens of thousands of clones, about two thirds of which are singletons. Sequenced material: peripheral blood mononuclear cells (PBMCs), taken at baseline. This clonotype was obtained from a human donor with classical Hodgkin lymphoma.

CDR3 nucleotide sequence: TGCAGCGTTGAAGTTGGACAGGGGAAGCAGTTCTTC. It translates to CSVEVGQGKQFF. The V call is TRBV29-1, the J call TRBJ2-1, with 9 bases identical to TRBD1. The germline V gene has CDR1 SQVTM and CDR2 ANQGSEA. The V and J ends lost 1 base and 11 bases, in that order; junction bases with no gene match: 3. This CDR3 contains 12 residues.